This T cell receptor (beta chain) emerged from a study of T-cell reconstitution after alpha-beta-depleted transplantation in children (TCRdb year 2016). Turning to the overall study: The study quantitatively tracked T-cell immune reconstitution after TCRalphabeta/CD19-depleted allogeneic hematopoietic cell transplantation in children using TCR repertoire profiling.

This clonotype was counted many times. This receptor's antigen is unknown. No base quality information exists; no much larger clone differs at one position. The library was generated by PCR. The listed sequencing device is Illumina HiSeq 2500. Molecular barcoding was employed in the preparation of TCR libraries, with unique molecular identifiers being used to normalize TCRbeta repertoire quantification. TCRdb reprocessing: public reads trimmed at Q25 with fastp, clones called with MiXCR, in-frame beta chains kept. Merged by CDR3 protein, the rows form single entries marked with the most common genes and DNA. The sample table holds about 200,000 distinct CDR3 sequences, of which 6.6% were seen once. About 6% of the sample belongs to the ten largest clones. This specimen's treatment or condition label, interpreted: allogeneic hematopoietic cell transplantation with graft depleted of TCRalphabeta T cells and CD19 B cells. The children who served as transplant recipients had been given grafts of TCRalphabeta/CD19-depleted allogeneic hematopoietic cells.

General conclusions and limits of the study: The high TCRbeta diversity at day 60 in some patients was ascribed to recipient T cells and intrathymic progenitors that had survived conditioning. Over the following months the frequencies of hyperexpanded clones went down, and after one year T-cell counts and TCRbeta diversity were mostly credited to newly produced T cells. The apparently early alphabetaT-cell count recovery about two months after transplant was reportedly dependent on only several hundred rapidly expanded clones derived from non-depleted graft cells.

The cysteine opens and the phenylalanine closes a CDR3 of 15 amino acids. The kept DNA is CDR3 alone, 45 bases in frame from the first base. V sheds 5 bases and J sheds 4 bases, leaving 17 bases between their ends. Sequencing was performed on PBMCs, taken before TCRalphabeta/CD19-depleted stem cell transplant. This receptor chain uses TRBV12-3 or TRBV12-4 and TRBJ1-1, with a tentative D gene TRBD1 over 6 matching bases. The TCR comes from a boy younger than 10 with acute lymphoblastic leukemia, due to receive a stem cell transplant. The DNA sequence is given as TGTGCCAGCAGTCTAATCACAGGGCCGGTCACTGAAGCTTTCTTT. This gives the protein CASSLITGPVTEAFF.